This T cell receptor beta chain was profiled in a study of T cell changes during pregnancy in multiple sclerosis. With 4 bases clipped from V and 7 bases from J, the junction kept 6 bases outside the gene matches. CDR1 and CDR2 (germline): SGHTA, FQGTGA. This CDR3 has 15 residues. Here immunoSEQ multiplex PCR was the method, and the copy in TCRdb shows in-frame clones only, minus some. The sample consists of fewer than 40,000 clones, roughly 93% of them appearing once. Sequencing was performed on CD4+ T cells from peripheral blood mononuclear cells, taken after pregnancy. The chain is built from TRBV7-3 and TRBJ2-1, with 11 bases lining up with TRBD2. The sequence was obtained from a female donor with multiple sclerosis, enrolled in a pregnancy study. CDR3 bases: TGTGCCAGCAGCTCTCTAGCGGGGGGAAAGAATGAGCAGTTCTTC. The encoded protein is CASSSLAGGKNEQFF.